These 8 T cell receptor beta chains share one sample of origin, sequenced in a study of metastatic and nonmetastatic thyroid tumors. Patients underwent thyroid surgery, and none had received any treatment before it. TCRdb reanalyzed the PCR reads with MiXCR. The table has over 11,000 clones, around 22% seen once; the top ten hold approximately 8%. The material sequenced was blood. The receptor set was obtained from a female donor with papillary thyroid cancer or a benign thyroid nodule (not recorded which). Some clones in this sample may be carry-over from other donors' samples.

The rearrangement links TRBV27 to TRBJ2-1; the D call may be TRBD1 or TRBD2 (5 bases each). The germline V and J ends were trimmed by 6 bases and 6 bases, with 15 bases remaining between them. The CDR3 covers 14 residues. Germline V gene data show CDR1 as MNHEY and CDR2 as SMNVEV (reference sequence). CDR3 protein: CASSRAHGANEQFF. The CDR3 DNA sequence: TGTGCCAGCAGCCGGGCACACGGGGCCAATGAGCAGTTCTTC.

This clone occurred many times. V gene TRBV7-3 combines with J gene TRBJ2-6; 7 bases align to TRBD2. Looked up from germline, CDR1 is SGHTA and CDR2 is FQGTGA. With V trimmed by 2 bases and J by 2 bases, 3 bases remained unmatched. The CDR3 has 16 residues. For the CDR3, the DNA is TGTGCCAGCAGCTTATCGGCGGGGGCTGGGGCCAACGTCCTGACTTTC. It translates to CASSLSAGAGANVLTF.

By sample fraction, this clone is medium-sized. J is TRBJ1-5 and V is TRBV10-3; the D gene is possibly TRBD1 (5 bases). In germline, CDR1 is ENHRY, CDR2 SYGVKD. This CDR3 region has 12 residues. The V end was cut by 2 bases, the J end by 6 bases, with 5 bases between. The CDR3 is CAISERGQPQHF. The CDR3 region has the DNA TGTGCCATCAGTGAGAGGGGTCAGCCCCAGCATTTT.

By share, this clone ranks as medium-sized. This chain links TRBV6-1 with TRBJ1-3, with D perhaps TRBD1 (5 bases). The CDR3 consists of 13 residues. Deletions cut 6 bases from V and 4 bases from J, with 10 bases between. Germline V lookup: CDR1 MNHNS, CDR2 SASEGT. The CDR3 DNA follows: TGTGCCAGCAGCCGGGACGGAGGAAACACCATATATTTT. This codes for CASSRDGGNTIYF.

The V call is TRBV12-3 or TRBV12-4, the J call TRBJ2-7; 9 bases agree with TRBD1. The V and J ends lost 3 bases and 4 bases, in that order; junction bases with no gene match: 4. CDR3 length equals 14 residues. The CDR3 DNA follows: TGTGCCAGCAGTTTTGGGGACAGGGTTTACGAGCAGTACTTC. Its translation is CASSFGDRVYEQYF.

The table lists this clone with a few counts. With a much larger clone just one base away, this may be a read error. The CDR3 protein is CASSPWVAGVAGSNVLTF. The CDR3 DNA reads as TGTGCCAGCAGCCCTTGGGTAGCGGGGGTCGCTGGGTCCAACGTCCTGACTTTC. The chain is built from TRBV11-2 and TRBJ2-6, with 9 bases matching TRBD2. The germline gives CDR1 SGHAT, CDR2 FQNNGV. The CDR3 covers 18 residues. The full variable domain, its missing parts supplied by reference TRBV11-2 and TRBJ2-6, is EAGVAQSPRYKIIEKRQSVAFWCNPISGHATLYWYQQILGQGPKLLIQFQNNGVVDDSQLPKDRFSAERLKGVDSTLKIQPAKLEDSAVYLCASSPWVAGVAGSNVLTFGAGSRLTVL.

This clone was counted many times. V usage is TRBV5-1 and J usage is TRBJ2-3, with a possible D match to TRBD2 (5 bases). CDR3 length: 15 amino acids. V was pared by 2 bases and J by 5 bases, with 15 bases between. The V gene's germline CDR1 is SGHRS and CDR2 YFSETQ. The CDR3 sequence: CASSFRGSLGDTQYF. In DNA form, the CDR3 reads TGCGCCAGCAGCTTCAGAGGGTCCCTCGGAGATACGCAGTATTTT.

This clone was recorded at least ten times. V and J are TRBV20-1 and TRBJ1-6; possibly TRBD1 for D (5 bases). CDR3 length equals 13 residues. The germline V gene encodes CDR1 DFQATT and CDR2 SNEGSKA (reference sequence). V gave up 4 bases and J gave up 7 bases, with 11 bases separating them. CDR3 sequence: CSAIRGGNSPLHF. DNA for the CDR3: TGCAGTGCTATCCGGGGGGGGAATTCACCCCTCCACTTT.